This T cell receptor beta chain stems from a study of OX40 agonist ivuxolimab in advanced cancers. In this sample, this clone turned up once. A junction boundary mismatches the germline segment, possibly from a read error. The V gene's germline CDR1 is SQVTM and CDR2 ANQGSEA. The CDR3 contains 11 residues. The method was immunoSEQ multiplex PCR; TCRdb's version includes in-frame clones alone and lacks a portion of them. The table includes roughly 66,000 clones, 65% to 90% detected once. The chain couples TRBV29-1 to TRBJ2-7, with 9 bases fitting TRBD1. This material consisted of CD4+ or CD8+ T cells sorted from blood, taken in a trial of the OX40 agonist ivuxolimab. This sequence was found in an adult with an advanced solid tumor such as melanoma, head and neck, liver or kidney cancer. The CDR3 sequence: CSVAGTGKFFF. In nucleotides, the CDR3 is TGCAGCGTTGCAGGGACAGGGAAATTCTTCTTC.